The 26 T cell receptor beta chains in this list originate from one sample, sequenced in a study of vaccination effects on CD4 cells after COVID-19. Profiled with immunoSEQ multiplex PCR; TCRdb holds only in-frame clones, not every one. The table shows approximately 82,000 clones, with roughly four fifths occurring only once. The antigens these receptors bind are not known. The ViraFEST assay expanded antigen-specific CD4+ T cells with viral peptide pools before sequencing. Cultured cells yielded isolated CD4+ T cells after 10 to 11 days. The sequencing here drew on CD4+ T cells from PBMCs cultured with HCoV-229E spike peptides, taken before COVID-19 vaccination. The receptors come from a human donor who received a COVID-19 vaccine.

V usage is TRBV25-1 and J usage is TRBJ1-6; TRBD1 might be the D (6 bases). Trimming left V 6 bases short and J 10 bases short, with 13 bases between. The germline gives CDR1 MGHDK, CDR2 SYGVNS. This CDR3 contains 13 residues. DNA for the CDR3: TGTGCCAGCAGAGGGACATCTTCCTCACCCCTCCACTTT. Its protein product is CASRGTSSSPLHF.

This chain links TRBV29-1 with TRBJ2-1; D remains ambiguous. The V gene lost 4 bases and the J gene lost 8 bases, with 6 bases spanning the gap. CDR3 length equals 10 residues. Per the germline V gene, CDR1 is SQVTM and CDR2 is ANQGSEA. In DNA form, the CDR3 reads TGCAGCGTTGGAGACTATGAGCAGTTCTTC. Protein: CSVGDYEQFF.

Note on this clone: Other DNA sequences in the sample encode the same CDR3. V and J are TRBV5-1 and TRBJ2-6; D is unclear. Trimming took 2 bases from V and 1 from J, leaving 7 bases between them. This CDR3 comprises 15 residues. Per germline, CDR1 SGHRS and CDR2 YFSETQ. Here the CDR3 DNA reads TGCGCCAGCAGCTTTAGTGGTTCTGGGGCCAACGTCCTGACTTTC. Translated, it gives CASSFSGSGANVLTF.

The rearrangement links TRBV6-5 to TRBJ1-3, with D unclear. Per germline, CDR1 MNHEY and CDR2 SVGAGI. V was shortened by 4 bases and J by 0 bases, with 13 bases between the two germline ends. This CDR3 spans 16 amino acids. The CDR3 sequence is CASSLLGSFSGNTIYF. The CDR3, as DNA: TGTGCCAGCAGTTTACTCGGATCGTTCTCTGGAAACACCATATATTTT.

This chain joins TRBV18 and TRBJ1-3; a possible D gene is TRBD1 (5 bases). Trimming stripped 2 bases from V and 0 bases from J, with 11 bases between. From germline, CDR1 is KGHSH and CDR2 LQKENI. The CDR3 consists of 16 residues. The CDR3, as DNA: TGTGCCAGCTCACCAGGGCAGGGTGACTCTGGAAACACCATATATTTT. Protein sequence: CASSPGQGDSGNTIYF. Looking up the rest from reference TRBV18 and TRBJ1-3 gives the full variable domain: NAGVMQNPRHLVRRRGQEARLRCSPMKGHSHVYWYRQLPEEGLKFMVYLQKENIIDESGMPKERFSAEFPKEGPSILRIQQVVRGDSAAYFCASSPGQGDSGNTIYFGEGSWLTVV.

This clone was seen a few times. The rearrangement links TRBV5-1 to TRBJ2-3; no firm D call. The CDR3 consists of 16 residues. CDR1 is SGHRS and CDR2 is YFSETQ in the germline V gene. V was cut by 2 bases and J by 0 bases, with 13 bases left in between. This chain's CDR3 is CASSFSAVTSTDTQYF. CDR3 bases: TGCGCCAGCAGCTTTTCGGCGGTTACTAGCACAGATACGCAGTATTTT.

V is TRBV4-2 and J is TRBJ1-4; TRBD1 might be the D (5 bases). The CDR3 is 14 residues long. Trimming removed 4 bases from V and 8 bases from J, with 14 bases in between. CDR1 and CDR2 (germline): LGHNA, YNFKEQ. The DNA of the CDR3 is TGTGCCAGCAGCCTCCAGGGTAATTGGGAAAAACTGTTTTTT. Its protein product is CASSLQGNWEKLFF.

DNA of the CDR3: TGTGCCAGCAGCCCCTTGGACACCCATAATTCACCCCTCCACTTT. This encodes CASSPLDTHNSPLHF. The J gene is TRBJ1-6, the V gene TRBV28, with D tentatively TRBD1 (5 bases). Germline values: CDR1 MDHEN, CDR2 SYDVKM. The germline V and J ends were trimmed by 6 bases and 5 bases, with 14 bases remaining between them. This CDR3 contains 15 residues.

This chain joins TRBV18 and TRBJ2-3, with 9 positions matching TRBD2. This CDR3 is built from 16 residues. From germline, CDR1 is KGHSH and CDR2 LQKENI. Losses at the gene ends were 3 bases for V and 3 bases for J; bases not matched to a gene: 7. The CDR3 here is CASSPTLSGGTDTQYF. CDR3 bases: TGTGCCAGCTCACCGACTCTTAGCGGGGGAACAGATACGCAGTATTTT.

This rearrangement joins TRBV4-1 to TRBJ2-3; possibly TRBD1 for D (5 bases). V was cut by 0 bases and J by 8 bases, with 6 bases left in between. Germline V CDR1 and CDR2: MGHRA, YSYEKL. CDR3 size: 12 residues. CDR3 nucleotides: TGCGCCAGCAGCCAAGAGCAGGGTACGCAGTATTTT. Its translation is CASSQEQGTQYF.

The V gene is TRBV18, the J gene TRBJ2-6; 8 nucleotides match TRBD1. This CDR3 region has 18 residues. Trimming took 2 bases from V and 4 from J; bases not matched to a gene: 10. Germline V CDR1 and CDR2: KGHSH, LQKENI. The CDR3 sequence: CASSPSGQGAPGANVLTF. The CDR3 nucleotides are TGTGCCAGCTCACCATCGGGCCAGGGGGCGCCCGGGGCCAACGTCCTGACTTTC.

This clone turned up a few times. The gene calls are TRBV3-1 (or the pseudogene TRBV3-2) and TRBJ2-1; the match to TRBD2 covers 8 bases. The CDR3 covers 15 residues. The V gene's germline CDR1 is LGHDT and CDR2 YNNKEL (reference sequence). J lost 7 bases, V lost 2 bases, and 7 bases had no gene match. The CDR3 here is CASSQWGLGTNEQFF. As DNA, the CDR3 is TGTGCCAGCAGCCAATGGGGACTAGGGACAAATGAGCAGTTCTTC.

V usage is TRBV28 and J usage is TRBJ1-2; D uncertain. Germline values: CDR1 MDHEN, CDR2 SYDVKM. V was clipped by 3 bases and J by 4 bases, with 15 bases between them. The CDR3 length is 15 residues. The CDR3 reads CASSFRVSVGYGYTF. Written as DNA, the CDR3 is TGTGCCAGCAGTTTCCGGGTCTCGGTCGGCTATGGCTACACCTTC.

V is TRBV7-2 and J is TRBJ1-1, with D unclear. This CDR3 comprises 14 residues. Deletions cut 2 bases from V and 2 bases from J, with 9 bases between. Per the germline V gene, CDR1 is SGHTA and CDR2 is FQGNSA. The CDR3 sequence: CASSLRTRNTEAFF. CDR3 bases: TGTGCCAGCAGCTTAAGGACTCGAAACACTGAAGCTTTCTTT.

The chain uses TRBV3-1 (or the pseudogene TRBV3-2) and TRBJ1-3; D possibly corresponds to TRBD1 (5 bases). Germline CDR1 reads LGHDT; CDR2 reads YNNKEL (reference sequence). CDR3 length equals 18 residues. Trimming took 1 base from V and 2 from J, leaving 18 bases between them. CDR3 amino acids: CASSQVWPGQGPGNTIYF. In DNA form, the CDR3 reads TGTGCCAGCAGCCAAGTATGGCCGGGGCAGGGACCTGGAAACACCATATATTTT.

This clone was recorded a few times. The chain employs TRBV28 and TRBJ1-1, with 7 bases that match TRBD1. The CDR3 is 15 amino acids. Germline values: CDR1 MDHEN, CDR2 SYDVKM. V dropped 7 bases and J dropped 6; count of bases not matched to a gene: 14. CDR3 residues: CASNFYRTGAAEAFF. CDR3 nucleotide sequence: TGTGCCAGCAATTTCTACAGAACAGGGGCCGCTGAAGCTTTCTTT.

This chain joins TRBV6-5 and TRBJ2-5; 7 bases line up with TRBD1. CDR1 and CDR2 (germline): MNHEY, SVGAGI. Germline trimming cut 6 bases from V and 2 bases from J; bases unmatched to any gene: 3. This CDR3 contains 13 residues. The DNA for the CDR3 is TGTGCCAGCAGCGGACAGGCTCAAGAGACCCAGTACTTC. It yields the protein CASSGQAQETQYF.

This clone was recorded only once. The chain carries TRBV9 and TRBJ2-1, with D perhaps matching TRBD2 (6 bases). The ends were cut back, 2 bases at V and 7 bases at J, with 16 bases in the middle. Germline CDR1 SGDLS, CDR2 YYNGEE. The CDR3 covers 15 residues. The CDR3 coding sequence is TGTGCCAGCAGCGTTTCCAGCGGGCCGGATAATGAGCAGTTCTTC. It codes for CASSVSSGPDNEQFF.

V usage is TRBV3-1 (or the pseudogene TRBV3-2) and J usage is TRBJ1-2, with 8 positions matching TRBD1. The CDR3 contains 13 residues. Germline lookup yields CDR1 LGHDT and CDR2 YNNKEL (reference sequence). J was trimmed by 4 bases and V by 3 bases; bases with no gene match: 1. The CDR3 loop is CASSQGQVYGYTF. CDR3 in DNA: TGTGCCAGCAGCCAGGGACAGGTCTATGGCTACACCTTC.

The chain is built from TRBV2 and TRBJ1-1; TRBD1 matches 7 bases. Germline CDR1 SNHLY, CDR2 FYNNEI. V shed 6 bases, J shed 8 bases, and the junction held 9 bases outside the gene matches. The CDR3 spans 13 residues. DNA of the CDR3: TGTGCCAGCAGAGAAACAGGGGTTTCAGAAGCTTTCTTT. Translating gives CASRETGVSEAFF.

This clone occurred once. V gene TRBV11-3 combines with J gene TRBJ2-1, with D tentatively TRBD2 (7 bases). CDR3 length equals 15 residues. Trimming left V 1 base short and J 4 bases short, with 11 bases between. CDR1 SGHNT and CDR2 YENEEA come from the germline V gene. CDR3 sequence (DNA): TGTGCCAGCAGCTTAGCGGGGGGCCGTTACAATGAGCAGTTCTTC. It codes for CASSLAGGRYNEQFF.

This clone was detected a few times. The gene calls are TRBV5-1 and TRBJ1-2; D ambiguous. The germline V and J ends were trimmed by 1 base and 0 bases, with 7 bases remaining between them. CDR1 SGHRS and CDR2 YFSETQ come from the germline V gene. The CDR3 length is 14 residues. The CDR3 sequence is CASSLTEANYGYTF. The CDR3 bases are TGCGCCAGCAGCTTGACAGAAGCTAACTATGGCTACACCTTC.

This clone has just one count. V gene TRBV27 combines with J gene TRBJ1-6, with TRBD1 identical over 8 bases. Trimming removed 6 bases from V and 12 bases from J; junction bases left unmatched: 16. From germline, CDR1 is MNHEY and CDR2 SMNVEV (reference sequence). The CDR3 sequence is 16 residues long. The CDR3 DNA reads TGTGCCAGCAGCTCCGGCGGAGACAGGGGATGGGGACCCCTCCACTTT. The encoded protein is CASSSGGDRGWGPLHF.

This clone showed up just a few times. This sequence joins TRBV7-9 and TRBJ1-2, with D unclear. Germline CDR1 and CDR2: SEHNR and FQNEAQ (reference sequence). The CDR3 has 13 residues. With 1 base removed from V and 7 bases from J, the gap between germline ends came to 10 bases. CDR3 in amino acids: CASSLEWGSGYTF. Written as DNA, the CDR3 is TGTGCCAGCAGCTTAGAGTGGGGAAGTGGCTACACCTTC.

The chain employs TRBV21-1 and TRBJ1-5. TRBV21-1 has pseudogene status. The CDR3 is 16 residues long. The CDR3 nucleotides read TGTGCCAGCAGCCCCCCTCGAGGTAGGGACAATCAGCCCCAGCATTTT. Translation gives CASSPPRGRDNQPQHF.

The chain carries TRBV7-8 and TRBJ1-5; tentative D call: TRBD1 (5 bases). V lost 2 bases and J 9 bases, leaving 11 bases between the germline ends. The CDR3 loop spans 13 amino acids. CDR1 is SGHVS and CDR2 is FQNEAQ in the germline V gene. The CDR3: CASSLTGETPQHF. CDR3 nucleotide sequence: TGTGCCAGCAGCTTAACGGGGGAAACGCCCCAGCATTTT.